Below, 21 T cell receptor beta chains from the same sample are listed, as sequenced in a study of read filtering for tumor transcriptome and immune sequencing. This library used around 400 ng RNA and molecular barcoded adaptors spanning alpha/delta and beta/gamma chains. TCRdb called the reads again in MiXCR, with one record for every CDR3 protein. This table has about 86,000 distinct CDR3 sequences, around an eighth appearing once. The sequenced material came from a population of CD138-negative cells sorted from bone marrow. These receptors originate from a donor aged 40 or older with multiple myeloma.

This clonotype was counted ten times or more. The chain combines TRBV20-1 with TRBJ2-2, with a tentative D call TRBD2 (5 bases). The germline gives CDR1 DFQATT, CDR2 SNEGSKA (reference sequence). This CDR3 is built from 13 residues. The V gene lost 6 bases and the J gene lost 6 bases, with 14 bases spanning the gap. The CDR3 protein is CSALSFSAGELFF. Written as DNA, the CDR3 is TGCAGTGCCCTGTCCTTTAGCGCCGGGGAGCTGTTTTTT.

There are many counts of this clonotype. The genes are TRBV6-2 or TRBV6-3 and TRBJ2-5; D is uncertain. Germline assignment: CDR1 MNHEY and CDR2 SVGEGT. V lost 7 bases and J lost 2, with 11 bases in between. The length of the CDR3 is 13 residues. The CDR3 bases are TGTGCCAGCAAGAGCCATTCGCAAGAGACCCAGTACTTC. It codes for CASKSHSQETQYF.

This clonotype has a single count. This rearrangement joins TRBV29-1 to TRBJ2-5; a weak D match, TRBD1 (6 bases). The CDR3 is 15 residues long. CDR1 is SQVTM and CDR2 is ANQGSEA in the germline V gene. The V end was cut by 5 bases, the J end by 1 base, with 17 bases between. The CDR3: CSVFPTGRSQETQYF. The CDR3 region has the DNA TGCAGCGTTTTTCCGACAGGTCGGAGCCAAGAGACCCAGTACTTC.

This clonotype was detected a few times. The J gene is TRBJ1-1, the V gene TRBV7-9, with D unresolved. This CDR3 has 14 amino acids. Per the germline V gene, CDR1 is SEHNR and CDR2 is FQNEAQ (reference sequence). V dropped 1 base and J dropped 6 bases, with 12 bases sitting between them. CDR3 nucleotides: TGTGCCAGCAGCTTAGACTGGAAAGGGTCTGAAGCTTTCTTT. It specifies CASSLDWKGSEAFF.

At least ten counts were recorded for this clonotype. The gene calls are TRBV14 and TRBJ1-4; no definite D call. CDR1 is SGHDN, CDR2 FVKESK, per germline. CDR3 length: 16 residues. The germline V and J ends were trimmed by 3 bases and 0 bases, with 11 bases remaining between them. This chain's CDR3 is CASSQMVAATNEKLFF. Here the CDR3 DNA reads TGTGCCAGCAGCCAGATGGTCGCGGCAACTAATGAAAAACTGTTTTTT. The complete variable domain, with remaining parts taken from reference TRBV14 and TRBJ1-4, reads EAGVTQFPSHSVIEKGQTVTLRCDPISGHDNLYWYRRVMGKEIKFLLHFVKESKQDESGMPNNRFLAERTGGTYSTLKVQPAELEDSGVYFCASSQMVAATNEKLFFGSGTQLSVL.

The chain links TRBV12-3 or TRBV12-4 to TRBJ1-3; no firm D call. The length of the CDR3 is 13 residues. Trimming took off 7 bases at V and 4 bases at J, with 11 bases between the two ends. The CDR3, as DNA: TGTGCCAGCACTCGACTGGAGGGAAACACCATATATTTT. Its protein is CASTRLEGNTIYF.

The table lists this clonotype with many counts. V and J are TRBV29-1 and TRBJ2-5; a possible D gene is TRBD2 (6 bases). Germline V gives CDR1 SQVTM, CDR2 ANQGSEA. The CDR3 length is 14 residues. Trimming took 6 bases from V and 5 from J, leaving 19 bases between them. CDR3 DNA sequence: TGCAGCGTCGCCCCTGCGGATGGGGGGGAGACCCAGTACTTC. This codes for CSVAPADGGETQYF.

This clonotype was seen at least ten times. This chain links TRBV5-6 with TRBJ2-2; TRBD2 aligns across 10 bases. In germline, CDR1 is SGHDT, CDR2 YYEEEE. This CDR3 region has 17 residues. V was clipped by 1 base and J by 2 bases; unmatched bases: 5. Here the CDR3 reads CASSLWASGRNTGELFF. The CDR3 nucleotides read TGTGCCAGCAGCTTGTGGGCTAGCGGGAGAAACACCGGGGAGCTGTTTTTT. Together with reference TRBV5-6 and TRBJ2-2, the CDR3 gives the full variable domain: DAGVTQSPTHLIKTRGQQVTLRCSPKSGHDTVSWYQQALGQGPQFIFQYYEEEERQRGNFPDRFSGHQFPNYSSELNVNALLLGDSALYLCASSLWASGRNTGELFFGEGSRLTVL.

This clonotype was seen at least ten times. The V gene is TRBV5-1, the J gene TRBJ2-3; TRBD1 agrees at 8 bases. Germline assignment: CDR1 SGHRS and CDR2 YFSETQ. This CDR3 has 17 amino acids. Trimming at V came to 0 bases and at J to 4 bases, leaving 10 bases not matched to a gene. The DNA for the CDR3 is TGCGCCAGCAGCTTGGCCAGGAGACAGGGGCAAGCAGATACGCAGTATTTT. It yields the protein CASSLARRQGQADTQYF.

This clonotype was seen at least ten times. The chain has TRBV20-1 and TRBJ1-2, with TRBD1 as a possible D gene (5 bases). The CDR3 spans 14 residues. CDR1 and CDR2 from the germline V gene are DFQATT and SNEGSKA (reference sequence). Trimming stripped 6 bases from V and 0 bases from J, with 14 bases between. The CDR3 region is CSARRDSTNYGYTF. The CDR3, as DNA: TGCAGTGCCCGCCGGGACTCCACTAACTATGGCTACACCTTC.

About this clonotype: A much larger clone is a single base away; this may be a read error. The chain has TRBV7-2 and TRBJ1-1; unclear D gene. Trimming removed 1 base at V and 10 bases at J, with 13 bases between. The germline gives CDR1 SGHTA, CDR2 FQGNSA. CDR3 length: 13 amino acids. CDR3 region: CASSLEGRRRAFF. The CDR3, as DNA: TGTGCCAGCAGCTTAGAAGGGAGGCGCCGAGCTTTCTTT.

Turning to this clonotype: A read error may explain this, as a much larger clone is one base away. The rearrangement links TRBV2 to TRBJ2-3; D ambiguous. CDR1 is SNHLY and CDR2 is FYNNEI in the germline V gene. The CDR3 runs to 14 residues. CDR3 nucleotide sequence: TGTGCCAGCAGTGAGGATAGAAGCACAGATAAGCAGTATTTT. Its protein is CASSEDRSTDKQYF.

In this sample, this clonotype turned up many times. The V and J genes are TRBV29-1 and TRBJ2-1; 10 positions match TRBD1. The CDR3 is 13 residues long. The V gene end was trimmed by 6 bases and the J gene end by 2 bases; junction bases not matched to a gene: 1. Germline CDR1 reads SQVTM; CDR2 reads ANQGSEA. DNA of the CDR3: TGCAGCGTGGGACAGGGGACCTACAATGAGCAGTTCTTC. This sequence encodes CSVGQGTYNEQFF.

This clonotype was seen only a few times. The V and J genes are TRBV20-1 and TRBJ2-7; D is ambiguous. Trimming shortened V by 5 bases and J by 5 bases, and 16 bases separated the two germline ends. The CDR3 spans 13 residues. Germline values: CDR1 DFQATT, CDR2 SNEGSKA (reference sequence). CDR3 sequence: CSAPTVGRNEQYF. The CDR3 DNA reads as TGCAGTGCTCCCACAGTAGGGCGGAACGAGCAGTACTTC.

The rearrangement links TRBV20-1 to TRBJ2-3; no firm D call. Germline CDR1 DFQATT, CDR2 SNEGSKA (reference sequence). Trimming left V 4 bases short and J 0 bases short, with 5 bases between. The length of the CDR3 is 12 residues. The CDR3, as DNA: TGCAGTGCTAAGCAAAGCACAGATACGCAGTATTTT. Encoded protein: CSAKQSTDTQYF.

This clonotype was observed many times. The chain combines TRBV7-9 with TRBJ2-1, with 9 bases matching TRBD1. CDR1 is SEHNR and CDR2 is FQNEAQ in the germline V gene (reference sequence). The CDR3 is 18 amino acids. With 1 base clipped from V and 8 bases from J, the junction kept 15 bases outside the gene matches. The DNA of the CDR3 is TGTGCCAGCAGCTTAGGGGGACAGGGTGTTGTCGGCCGGGATGAGCAGTTCTTC. Translation gives CASSLGGQGVVGRDEQFF.

To note about this clonotype: This likely stems from a read error, as it lies one base from a far larger clone. This rearrangement joins TRBV7-9 to TRBJ2-1; D perhaps matches TRBD2 (5 bases). CDR1 is SEHNR and CDR2 is FQNEAQ in the germline V gene (reference sequence). This CDR3 contains 12 residues. CDR3 DNA: TGTGCCAGCCGGGCTAGCTACAATGAGCAGCTCTTC. Residues: CASRASYNEQLF. Using reference TRBV7-9 and TRBJ2-1 for the parts outside the CDR3, the full variable domain is DTGVSQNPRHKITKRGQNVTFRCDPISEHNRLYWYRQTLGQGPEFLTYFQNEAQLEKSRLLSDRFSAERPKGSFSTLEIQRTEQGDSAMYLCASRASYNEQLFGPGTRLTVL.

The table lists this clonotype with many counts. This sequence joins TRBV7-6 and TRBJ2-2; D not certain. Trimming shortened V by 1 base and J by 4 bases, and 16 bases separated the two germline ends. The CDR3 loop spans 17 amino acids. The germline V gene has CDR1 SGHVS and CDR2 FNYEAQ. CDR3 DNA sequence: TGTGCCAGCAGCTTAGAGGCACAAGCAGGATCCACCGGGGAGCTGTTTTTT. Protein sequence: CASSLEAQAGSTGELFF.

This clonotype has only a few counts. This may stem from a read error, because a much larger clone lies one nucleotide away. This chain joins TRBV5-1 and TRBJ1-1; TRBD1 aligns across 7 bases. V lost 0 bases, J lost 10 bases, and 9 bases stayed unmatched. Germline CDR1 is SGHRS and CDR2 is YFSETQ. The CDR3 consists of 14 residues. The CDR3 DNA reads as TGCGCCAGCAGCTTGGACAGGGGAAAGTCTGTAGCTTTCTTT. Encoded protein: CASSLDRGKSVAFF.

This clonotype has ten or more counts. The chain has TRBV21-1 and TRBJ2-1; the listed D gene, TRBD2, was not tested against the DNA. TRBV21-1 is recorded as a pseudogene. CDR3 size: 19 residues. In nucleotides, the CDR3 is TGTGCCAGCAGCAAAAATCCCCATAGTCATCGTTTCTCCTACAATGAGCAGTTCTTC. It translates to CASSKNPHSHRFSYNEQFF.

Ten or more counts support this clonotype. The chain joins TRBV5-1 to TRBJ2-2, with a possible D match to TRBD1 (6 bases). The CDR3 is 16 residues long. Germline V CDR1 and CDR2: SGHRS, YFSETQ. The ends were cut back, 1 base at V and 4 bases at J, with 14 bases in the middle. CDR3 region: CASSLITGRGTGELFF. In DNA form, the CDR3 reads TGCGCCAGCAGCTTGATAACAGGGCGAGGCACCGGGGAGCTGTTTTTT.